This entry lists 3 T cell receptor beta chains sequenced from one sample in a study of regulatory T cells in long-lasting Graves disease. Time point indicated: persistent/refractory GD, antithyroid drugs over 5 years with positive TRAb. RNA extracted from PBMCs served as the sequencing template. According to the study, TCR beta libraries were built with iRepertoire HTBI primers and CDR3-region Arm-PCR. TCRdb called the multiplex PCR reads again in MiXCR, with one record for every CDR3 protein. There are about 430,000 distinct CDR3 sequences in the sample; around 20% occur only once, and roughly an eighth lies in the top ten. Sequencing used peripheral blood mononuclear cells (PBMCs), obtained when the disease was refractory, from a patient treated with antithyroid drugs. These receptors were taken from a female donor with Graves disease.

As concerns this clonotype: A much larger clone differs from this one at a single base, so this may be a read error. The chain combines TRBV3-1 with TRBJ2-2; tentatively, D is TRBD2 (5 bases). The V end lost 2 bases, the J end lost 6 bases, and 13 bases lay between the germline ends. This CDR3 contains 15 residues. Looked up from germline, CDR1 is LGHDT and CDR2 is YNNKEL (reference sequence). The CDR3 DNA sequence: TGTGCCAGCAGCCAATGGGCGGGCAACGCCGGGGAGCTGTTTTTT. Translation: CASSQWAGNAGELFF.

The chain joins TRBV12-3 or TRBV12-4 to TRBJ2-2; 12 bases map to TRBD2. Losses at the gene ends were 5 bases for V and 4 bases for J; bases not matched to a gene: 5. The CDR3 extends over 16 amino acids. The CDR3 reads CASSTTSGSLTGELFF. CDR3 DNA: TGTGCCAGCAGTACGACTAGCGGGAGCCTCACCGGGGAGCTGTTTTTT.

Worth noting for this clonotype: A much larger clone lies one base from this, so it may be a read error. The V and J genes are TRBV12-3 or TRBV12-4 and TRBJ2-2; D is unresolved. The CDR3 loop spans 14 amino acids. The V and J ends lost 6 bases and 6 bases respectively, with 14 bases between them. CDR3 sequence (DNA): TGTGCCAGCAGAGAAGCTTTAGCTTCCGGGGAGCTGTTTTTT. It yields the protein CASREALASGELFF.